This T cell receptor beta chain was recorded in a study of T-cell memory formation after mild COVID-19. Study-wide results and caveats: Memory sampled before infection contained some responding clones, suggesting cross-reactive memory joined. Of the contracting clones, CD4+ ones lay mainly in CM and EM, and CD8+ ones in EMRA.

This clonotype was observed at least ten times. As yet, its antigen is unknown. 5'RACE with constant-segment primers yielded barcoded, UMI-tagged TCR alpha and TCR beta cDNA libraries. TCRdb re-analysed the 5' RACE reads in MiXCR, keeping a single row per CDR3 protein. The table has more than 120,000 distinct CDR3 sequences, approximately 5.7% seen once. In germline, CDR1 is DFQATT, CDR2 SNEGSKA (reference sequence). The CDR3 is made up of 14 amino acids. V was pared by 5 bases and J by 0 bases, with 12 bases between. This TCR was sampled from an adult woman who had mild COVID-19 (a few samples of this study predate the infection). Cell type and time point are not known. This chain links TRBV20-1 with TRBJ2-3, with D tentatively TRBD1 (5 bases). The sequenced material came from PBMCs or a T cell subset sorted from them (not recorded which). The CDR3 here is CSAYQTVSTDTQYF. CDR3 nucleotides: TGCAGTGCTTACCAGACAGTGAGCACAGATACGCAGTATTTT.